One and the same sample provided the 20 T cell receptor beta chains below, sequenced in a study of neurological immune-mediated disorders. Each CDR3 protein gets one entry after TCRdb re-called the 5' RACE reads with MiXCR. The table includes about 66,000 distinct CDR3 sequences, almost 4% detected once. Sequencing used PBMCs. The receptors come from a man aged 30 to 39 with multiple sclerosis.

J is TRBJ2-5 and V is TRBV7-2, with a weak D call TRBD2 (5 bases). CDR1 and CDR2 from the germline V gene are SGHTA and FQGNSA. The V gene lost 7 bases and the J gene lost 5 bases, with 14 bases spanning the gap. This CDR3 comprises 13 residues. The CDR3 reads CASNRERVETQYF. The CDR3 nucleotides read TGTGCCAGCAACCGGGAAAGGGTGGAGACCCAGTACTTC.

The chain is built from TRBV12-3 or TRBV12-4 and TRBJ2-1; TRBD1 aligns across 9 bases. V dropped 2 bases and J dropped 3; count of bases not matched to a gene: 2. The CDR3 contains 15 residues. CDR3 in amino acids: CASSLQGQGYNEQFF. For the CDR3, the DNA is TGTGCCAGCAGTTTACAGGGACAGGGCTACAATGAGCAGTTCTTC.

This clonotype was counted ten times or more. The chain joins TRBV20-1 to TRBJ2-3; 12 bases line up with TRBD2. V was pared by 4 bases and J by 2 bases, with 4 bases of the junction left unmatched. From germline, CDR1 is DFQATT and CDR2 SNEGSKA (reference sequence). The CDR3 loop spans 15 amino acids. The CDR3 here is CSATTSGGTTDTQYF. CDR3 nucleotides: TGCAGTGCTACTACTAGCGGGGGGACCACAGATACGCAGTATTTT.

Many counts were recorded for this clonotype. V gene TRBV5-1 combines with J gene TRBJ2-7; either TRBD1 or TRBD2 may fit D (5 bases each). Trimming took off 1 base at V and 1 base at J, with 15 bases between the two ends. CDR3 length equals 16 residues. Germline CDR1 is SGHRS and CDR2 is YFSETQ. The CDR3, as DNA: TGCGCCAGCAGCTTGCTTCCCGGGACGGATTCCTACGAGCAGTACTTC. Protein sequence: CASSLLPGTDSYEQYF.

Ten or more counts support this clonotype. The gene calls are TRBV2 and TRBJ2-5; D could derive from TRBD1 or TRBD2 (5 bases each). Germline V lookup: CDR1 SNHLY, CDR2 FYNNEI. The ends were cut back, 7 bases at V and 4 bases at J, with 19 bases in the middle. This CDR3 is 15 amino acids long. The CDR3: CASTQSGSGTETQYF. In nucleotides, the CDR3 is TGTGCCAGCACCCAGTCGGGATCTGGGACAGAGACCCAGTACTTC.

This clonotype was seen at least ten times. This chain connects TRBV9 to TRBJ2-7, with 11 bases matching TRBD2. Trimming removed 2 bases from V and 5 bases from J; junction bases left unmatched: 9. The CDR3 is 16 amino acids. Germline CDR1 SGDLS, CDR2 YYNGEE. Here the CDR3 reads CASSVLAGGPVNEQYF. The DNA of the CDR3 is TGTGCCAGCAGCGTTCTAGCGGGGGGCCCTGTGAACGAGCAGTACTTC.

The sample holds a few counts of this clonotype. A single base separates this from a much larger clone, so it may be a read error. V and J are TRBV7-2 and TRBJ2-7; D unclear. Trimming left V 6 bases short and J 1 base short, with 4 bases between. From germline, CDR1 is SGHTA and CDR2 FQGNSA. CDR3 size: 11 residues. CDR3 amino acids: CASRESYEQYF. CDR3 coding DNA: TGTGCCAGCAGAGAGTCCTACGAGCAGTACTTC.

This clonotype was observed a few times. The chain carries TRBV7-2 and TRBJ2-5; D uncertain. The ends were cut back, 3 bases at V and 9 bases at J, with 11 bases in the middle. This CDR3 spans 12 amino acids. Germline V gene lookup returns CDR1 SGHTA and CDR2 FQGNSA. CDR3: CASSFDRASQYF. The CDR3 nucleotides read TGTGCCAGCAGCTTCGACCGGGCGTCCCAGTACTTC.

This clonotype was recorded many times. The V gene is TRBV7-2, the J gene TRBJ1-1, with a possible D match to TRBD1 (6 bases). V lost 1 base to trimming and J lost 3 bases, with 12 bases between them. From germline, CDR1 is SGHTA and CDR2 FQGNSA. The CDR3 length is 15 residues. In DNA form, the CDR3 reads TGTGCCAGCAGCTTAGAAGGGAGGGGGTACACTGAAGCTTTCTTT. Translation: CASSLEGRGYTEAFF.

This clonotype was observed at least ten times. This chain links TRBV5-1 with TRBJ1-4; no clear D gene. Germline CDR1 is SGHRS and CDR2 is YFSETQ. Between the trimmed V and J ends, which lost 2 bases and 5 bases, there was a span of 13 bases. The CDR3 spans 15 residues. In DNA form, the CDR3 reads TGCGCCAGCAGCTTACACGGGAACCCGAATGAAAAACTGTTTTTT. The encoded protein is CASSLHGNPNEKLFF.

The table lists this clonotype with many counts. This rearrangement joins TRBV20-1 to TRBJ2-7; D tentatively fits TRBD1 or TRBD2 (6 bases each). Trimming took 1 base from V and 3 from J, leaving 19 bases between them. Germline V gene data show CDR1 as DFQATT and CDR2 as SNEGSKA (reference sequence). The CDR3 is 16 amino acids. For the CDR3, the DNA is TGCAGTGCTAGAGTGTTGGGGGGCGGCTTTGTCTACGAGCAGTACTTC. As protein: CSARVLGGGFVYEQYF.

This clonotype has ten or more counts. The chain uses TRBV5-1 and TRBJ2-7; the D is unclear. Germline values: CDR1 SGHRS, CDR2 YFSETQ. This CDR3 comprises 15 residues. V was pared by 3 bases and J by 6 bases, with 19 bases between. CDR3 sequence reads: CASSSVSGTVREQYF. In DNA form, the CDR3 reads TGCGCCAGCAGCTCCGTTTCGGGTACAGTACGCGAGCAGTACTTC. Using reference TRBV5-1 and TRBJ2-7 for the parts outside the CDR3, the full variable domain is KAGVTQTPRYLIKTRGQQVTLSCSPISGHRSVSWYQQTPGQGLQFLFEYFSETQRNKGNFPGRFSGRQFSNSRSEMNVSTLELGDSALYLCASSSVSGTVREQYFGPGTRLTVT.

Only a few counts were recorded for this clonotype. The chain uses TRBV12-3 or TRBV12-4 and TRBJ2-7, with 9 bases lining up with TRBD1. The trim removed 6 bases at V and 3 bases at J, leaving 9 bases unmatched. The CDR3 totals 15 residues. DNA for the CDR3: TGTGCCAGCAGCCAATGGGGGACAGGGATCTACGAGCAGTACTTC. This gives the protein CASSQWGTGIYEQYF.

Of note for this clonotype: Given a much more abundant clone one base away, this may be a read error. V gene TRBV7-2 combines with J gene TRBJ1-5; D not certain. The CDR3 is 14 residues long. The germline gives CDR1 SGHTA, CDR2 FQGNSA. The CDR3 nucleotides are TGTGCCAGCAGCGAACCCTGGAGAGAGGAAGCCCAGAATTTT. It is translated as CASSEPWREEAQNF.

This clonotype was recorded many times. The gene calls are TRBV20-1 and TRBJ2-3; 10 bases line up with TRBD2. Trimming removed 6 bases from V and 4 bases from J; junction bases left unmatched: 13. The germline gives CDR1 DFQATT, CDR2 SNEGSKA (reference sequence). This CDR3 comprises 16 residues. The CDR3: CSARPVQRGGPDTQYF. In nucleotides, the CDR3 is TGCAGTGCCCGTCCCGTCCAGCGGGGGGGCCCAGATACGCAGTATTTT.

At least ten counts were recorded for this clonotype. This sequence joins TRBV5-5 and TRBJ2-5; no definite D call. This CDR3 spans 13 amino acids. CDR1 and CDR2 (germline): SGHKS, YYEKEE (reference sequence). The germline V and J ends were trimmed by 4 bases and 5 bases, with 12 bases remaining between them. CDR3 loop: CASSHVTKETQYF. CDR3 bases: TGTGCCAGCAGCCACGTAACGAAGGAGACCCAGTACTTC.

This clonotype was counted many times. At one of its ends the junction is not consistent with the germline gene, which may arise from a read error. CDR3 residues: CASSQDSGTYNSPLNF. The CDR3 region has the DNA TGCGCCAGCAGCCAAGATTCCGGGACCTATAATTCACCCCTCAACTTT. The chain links TRBV4-1 to TRBJ1-6; a weak D match, TRBD1 (5 bases). In germline, CDR1 is MGHRA, CDR2 YSYEKL. The CDR3 runs to 16 residues.

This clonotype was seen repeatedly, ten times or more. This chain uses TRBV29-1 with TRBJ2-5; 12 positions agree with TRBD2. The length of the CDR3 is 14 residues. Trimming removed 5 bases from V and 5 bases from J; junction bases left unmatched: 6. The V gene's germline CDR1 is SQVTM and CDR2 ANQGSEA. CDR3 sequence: CSVPSGGARETQYF. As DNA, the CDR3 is TGCAGCGTTCCTAGCGGGGGGGCCAGGGAGACCCAGTACTTC.

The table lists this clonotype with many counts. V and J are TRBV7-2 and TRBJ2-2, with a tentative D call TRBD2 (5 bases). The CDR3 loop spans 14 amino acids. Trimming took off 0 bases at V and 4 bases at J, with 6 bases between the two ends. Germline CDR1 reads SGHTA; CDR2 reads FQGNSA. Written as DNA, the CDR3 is TGTGCCAGCAGCTTAGCTCGGGGCACCGGGGAGCTGTTTTTT. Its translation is CASSLARGTGELFF.

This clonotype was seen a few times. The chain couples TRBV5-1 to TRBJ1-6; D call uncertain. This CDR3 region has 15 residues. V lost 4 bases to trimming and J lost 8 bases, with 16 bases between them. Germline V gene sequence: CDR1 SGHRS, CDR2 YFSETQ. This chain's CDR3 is CASSLQTLGDSPLHF. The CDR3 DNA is TGCGCCAGCAGCCTACAGACCCTGGGAGATTCACCCCTCCACTTT.